The text below deals with one T cell receptor beta chain. Seattle researchers signed up patients amid active infection and tracked them longitudinally. This entry belongs to a study of blood T cell repertoires in COVID-19. About the research overall: There were acute and convalescent COVID-19 samples, and they came from the United States, Italy and Spain. The analysed material was cDNA or gDNA that came from T cells, B-cell-depleted T cells, or PBMCs.

The CDR3 runs to 17 residues. Per germline, CDR1 SGDLS and CDR2 YYNGEE. Unmatched junction bases numbered 11, after V lost 3 bases and J lost 3 bases. Only in-frame clones appear in the TCRdb table, and some are missing; sequencing was by immunoSEQ multiplex PCR. Among about 70,000 clones listed, approximately 86% were seen once. Sequencing was performed on peripheral blood. The V call is TRBV9, the J call TRBJ2-7, with 11 bases aligning to TRBD2. The source is a man aged 40-49 years with COVID-19, enrolled during active disease. The CDR3 nucleotides are TGTGCCAGCAGCGCATCCGGGACTAGCGGATTAAGCTACGAGCAGTACTTC. This translates into CASSASGTSGLSYEQYF.